The rows below give T cell receptor beta chains drawn from one sample of a study of Graves' ophthalmopathy and Graves' hyperthyroidism. MiXCR was run by TCRdb on the multiplex PCR reads, yielding one entry per CDR3 protein. The sample includes about 640,000 distinct CDR3 sequences, just over 40% of them seen just once. What was sequenced was peripheral blood. These receptors were obtained from an adult man with Graves' ophthalmopathy. The CDR3 runs from the conserved cysteine through the conserved F or W. Fields, in order: J gene, clone size, V gene, CDR3 protein. Clone size appears in some rows only: once, few, many, or a class for an expanded clone.

TRBJ1-6	few	TRBV5-8	CASSKTPQGNNSPLHF
TRBJ2-7	NA	TRBV5-1	CASSSRDRVHEQYF
TRBJ2-3	NA	TRBV24-1	CATSDLQVGQDTQYF
TRBJ1-1	many	TRBV2	CASSQTGYNTEAFF
TRBJ2-7	many	TRBV25-1	CASALGDTEQYF
TRBJ1-6	NA	TRBV9	CASSVSGQNSPLHF
TRBJ1-2	NA	TRBV4-2	CASSQGRAGDGYTF
TRBJ1-5	NA	TRBV25-1	CASSDSGTGISNQPQHF
TRBJ2-7	NA	TRBV10-1	CASRALGEQYF
TRBJ2-2	NA	TRBV5-4	CASGIQGAGELFF
TRBJ1-2	NA	TRBV7-6	CASSQPPRGRYNGYTF
TRBJ2-7	NA	TRBV7-2	CASSPPGLSSYEQYF
TRBJ2-7	few	TRBV19	CASSSSLRQGSLHEQYF
TRBJ2-5	NA	TRBV29-1	CSVGLAGGPETQYF
TRBJ2-2	few	TRBV7-2	CASSLNRAPGELFF
TRBJ2-7	many	TRBV24-1	CATSETGLADTYEQYF
TRBJ2-2	NA	TRBV10-3	CASSPSSGIEGRELFF
TRBJ1-6	many	TRBV6-5	CASSYSNRGGSPLHF
TRBJ1-2	NA	TRBV12-3/TRBV12-4	CASSLGQFRGGYTF
TRBJ2-7	many	TRBV10-3	CAISDKGRDGEQYF
TRBJ1-5	NA	TRBV29-1	CSVARRGIQPQHF
TRBJ2-7	many	TRBV20-1	CSAADGAYEQYF
TRBJ2-7	few	TRBV5-4	CAVHQGGYEQYF
TRBJ2-5	once	TRBV25-1	CASIPAGTSIWETQYF
TRBJ2-1	NA	TRBV2	CASSSNEQFF
TRBJ1-4	many	TRBV7-9	CASSLFSGEEKLFF
TRBJ2-7	NA	TRBV15	CATSRLVGGGGYEQYF
TRBJ1-3	NA	TRBV5-4	CASSADSYSGNTIYF
TRBJ2-2	NA	TRBV6-2/TRBV6-3	CTSSPERNGELFF
TRBJ2-7	few	TRBV5-5	CASSLETDSYEQYF
TRBJ2-2	many	TRBV10-3	CAISKGTDNTGELFF
TRBJ1-1	NA	TRBV25-1	CASSEYLGRKAFF
TRBJ1-1	NA	TRBV4-2	CASSRGTAFF
TRBJ2-7	many	TRBV7-9	CASSDRAEYEQYF
TRBJ1-2	few	TRBV6-6	CAIGTRDLGYTF
TRBJ2-7	NA	TRBV7-9	CASILGQGCYSYEQYF
TRBJ1-1	NA	TRBV5-5	CASSGEDRTTEAFF
TRBJ1-4	NA	TRBV6-4	CASRDRNLMNEKLFF
TRBJ1-3	many	TRBV20-1	CSARSSDGGNTIYF
NA	NA	TRBV29-1	CSVDRLGHDNEQYF
TRBJ2-6	NA	TRBV5-1	CASSSTVRQEYSGANVLTF
TRBJ2-3	few	TRBV29-1	CSVDRTSGRSDTQYF
TRBJ1-6	few	TRBV7-3	CASSLKGNNSPLHF
TRBJ2-5	NA	TRBV24-1	CATSDPGFQETQYF
TRBJ1-1	NA	TRBV30	CAWSRGRTVNTEAFF
TRBJ2-7	many	TRBV19	CASSTPGRNYEQYF
TRBJ2-2	NA	TRBV10-3	CAISERDGNTGELFF
TRBJ2-5	NA	TRBV29-1	CSVEENGGETQYF
TRBJ1-3	many	TRBV7-8	CASSLRAGGPGNTIYF
TRBJ2-7	NA	TRBV7-9	CASSVRQGPFYEQYF
TRBJ2-2	few	TRBV12-3/TRBV12-4	CASSLASGHRRELFF
TRBJ1-5	NA	TRBV9	CASTHRTGASNQPQHF
TRBJ2-5	many	TRBV5-8	CASSSDPGETQYF
TRBJ1-1	many	TRBV7-3	CASSLTGGTEAFF
TRBJ1-1	many	TRBV2	CASSERRRNTEAFF
TRBJ2-7	NA	TRBV5-1	CASSPRGQGLYEQYF
TRBJ2-5	NA	TRBV29-1	CSVAWGRETQYF
TRBJ2-2	NA	TRBV7-6	CASSPRGAGGSGELFF
TRBJ1-4	NA	TRBV7-9	CTSSLVKAGKSTNEKLFF